The 15 T cell receptor beta chains reported below all come from one sample, sequenced in a study of a mutant IDH1 vaccine in newly diagnosed glioma. The repertoire was sequenced with immunoSEQ multiplex PCR; TCRdb's copy has only in-frame clones and lacks some. The sample has 25,000 to 30,000 clones, approximately 88% seen once. Indicated time point: week 5, during vaccination. Every single dose of the vaccine, 300 ug of mutant IDH1 20-mer peptide, came with topical imiquimod. Their antigen targets remain unknown. The material was PBMCs, obtained from a glioma patient whose treatment included an IDH1 peptide vaccine. Receptors were obtained from a man younger than 35 with glioma.

The chain employs TRBV14 and TRBJ2-3, with TRBD2 identical over 8 bases. Germline V gives CDR1 SGHDN, CDR2 FVKESK. The J segment lost 4 bases and the V segment lost 5 bases, leaving 8 bases of the junction unmatched. The CDR3 is 15 residues long. In DNA, the CDR3 is TGTGCCAGCAGCTACGGACTAGCTCGGGCAGATACGCAGTATTTT. This codes for CASSYGLARADTQYF. Full variable domain (rest looked up from reference TRBV14 and TRBJ2-3): EAGVTQFPSHSVIEKGQTVTLRCDPISGHDNLYWYRRVMGKEIKFLLHFVKESKQDESGMPNNRFLAERTGGTYSTLKVQPAELEDSGVYFCASSYGLARADTQYFGPGTRLTVL.

The V gene is TRBV6-6, the J gene TRBJ1-2; perhaps TRBD1 as D (5 bases). V lost 0 bases and J 5 bases, leaving 10 bases between the germline ends. In germline, CDR1 is MNHNY, CDR2 SVGAGI (reference sequence). This CDR3 is 14 amino acids long. CDR3 nucleotides: TGTGCCAGCAGTTACTCGGGGCGGACGTATGGCTACACCTTC. This gives the protein CASSYSGRTYGYTF.

This clone appeared a single time. This chain connects TRBV30 to TRBJ1-5; D is undetermined. Germline-derived CDR1 and CDR2 are GTSNPN and SVGIG (reference sequence). CDR3 length equals 14 residues. Trimming left V 1 base short and J 0 bases short, with 7 bases between. The CDR3 sequence is CAWSGGDSNQPQHF. The CDR3 nucleotides are TGTGCCTGGAGTGGGGGTGATAGCAATCAGCCCCAGCATTTT.

In DNA, the CDR3 is TGTGCCAGCAGTACCCGGGACATTTTTAGTAACTATGGCTACACCTTC. This encodes CASSTRDIFSNYGYTF. The V and J genes are TRBV6-6 and TRBJ1-2; a weak D match, TRBD1 (6 bases). This CDR3 contains 16 residues. Trimming stripped 5 bases from V and 1 base from J, with 17 bases between. Germline V CDR1 and CDR2: MNHNY, SVGAGI (reference sequence).

This clone was found a few times. This chain links TRBV29-1 with TRBJ2-7; 10 bases fit TRBD1. Germline values: CDR1 SQVTM, CDR2 ANQGSEA. This CDR3 region has 12 residues. After removal of 6 bases from V and 5 bases from J, the junction contained 4 bases not matched to a gene. The CDR3 sequence: CSVPGQGDEQYF. The CDR3 region has the DNA TGCAGCGTACCCGGACAGGGGGACGAGCAGTACTTC.

This clone was counted a few times. This chain connects TRBV29-1 to TRBJ2-7; D may be TRBD2 (5 bases). The CDR3 is 11 amino acids. Trimming removed 5 bases from V and 7 bases from J, with 12 bases in between. The germline CDR1 and CDR2 sequences are SQVTM and ANQGSEA. DNA for the CDR3: TGCAGCGTTAGCCGGTCGGGGGAGCAGTACTTC. Translation: CSVSRSGEQYF.

V is TRBV5-4 and J is TRBJ1-2; D gene unclear. The CDR3 is 15 residues long. Germline CDR1 SGHNT, CDR2 YYREEE (reference sequence). V lost 4 bases and J 5 bases, leaving 18 bases between the germline ends. This CDR3 is CASSLLSGSAYGYTF. The CDR3 coding sequence is TGTGCCAGCAGCCTCCTCTCTGGGTCGGCTTATGGCTACACCTTC.

V usage is TRBV4-3 and J usage is TRBJ2-3; TRBD2 aligns across 8 bases. The CDR3 consists of 16 residues. Germline-derived CDR1 and CDR2 are LGHNA and YSLEER. V lost 4 bases and J lost 4; bases outside the gene matches: 10. CDR3 sequence: CASSPVSAGAADTQYF. The CDR3 bases are TGCGCCAGCAGCCCAGTTTCAGCGGGAGCGGCAGATACGCAGTATTTT.

The chain has TRBV19 and TRBJ1-3, with unresolved D. Trimming pared 2 bases from V and 0 bases from J, leaving 11 bases between. CDR3 size: 16 residues. CDR1 LNHDA and CDR2 SQIVND come from the germline V gene (reference sequence). The CDR3 loop reads CASSITPATSGNTIYF. CDR3 sequence (DNA): TGTGCCAGTAGTATAACCCCGGCCACCTCTGGAAACACCATATATTTT.

CDR3 DNA: TGTGCCAGCAGCTTAGATAGCAGGACCCTAGCCAAAAACATTCAGTACTTC. This encodes CASSLDSRTLAKNIQYF. V usage is TRBV11-2 and J usage is TRBJ2-4, with D unresolved. The CDR3 consists of 17 residues. Germline-derived CDR1 and CDR2 are SGHAT and FQNNGV. Trimming shortened V by 0 bases and J by 0 bases, and 12 bases separated the two germline ends.

This clone has a handful of counts. The chain carries TRBV29-1 and TRBJ2-1; D perhaps matches TRBD1 (6 bases). There are 15 residues in the CDR3. Germline V CDR1 and CDR2: SQVTM, ANQGSEA. V lost 7 bases and J lost 0, with 16 bases in between. The CDR3: CSALGAESSYNEQFF. The DNA of the CDR3 is TGCAGCGCCCTGGGGGCCGAGAGCTCCTACAATGAGCAGTTCTTC.

V and J are TRBV28 and TRBJ1-5; the match to TRBD1 covers 8 bases. Germline V CDR1 and CDR2: MDHEN, SYDVKM. This CDR3 region has 14 residues. J gave up 3 bases and V 7 bases, and 5 bases lay outside the gene matches. CDR3 coding DNA: TGTGCCAGCACCCGGACAGGGATCAATCAGCCCCAGCATTTT. Amino acid sequence: CASTRTGINQPQHF. Filled out from reference TRBV28 and TRBJ1-5, the complete variable domain reads DVKVTQSSRYLVKRTGEKVFLECVQDMDHENMFWYRQDPGLGLRLIYFSYDVKMKEKGDIPEGYSVSREKKERFSLILESASTNQTSMYLCASTRTGINQPQHFGDGTRLSIL.

The chain links TRBV29-1 to TRBJ2-7; D unresolved. Germline loops: CDR1 SQVTM, CDR2 ANQGSEA. The CDR3 contains 12 residues. Trimming took 4 bases from V and 7 from J, leaving 14 bases between them. The CDR3 nucleotides read TGCAGCGTTGCGCCCACTTCAGGAGAGCAGTACTTC. Its protein product is CSVAPTSGEQYF.

The rearrangement uses TRBV30 and TRBJ1-1, with 10 nucleotides matching TRBD1. This CDR3 comprises 13 residues. Trimming cost V 8 bases and J 6 bases; bases outside gene matches: 9. From germline, CDR1 is GTSNPN and CDR2 SVGIG (reference sequence). The chain's CDR3 is CALRDRGWAEAFF. CDR3 bases: TGTGCCCTGAGGGACAGGGGTTGGGCTGAAGCTTTCTTT.

The chain couples TRBV7-2 to TRBJ2-7, with a weak D call TRBD1 (6 bases). V lost 5 bases and J lost 5, with 16 bases in between. Germline V gives CDR1 SGHTA, CDR2 FQGNSA. The CDR3 has 14 amino acids. CDR3 DNA sequence: TGTGCCAGCAGCCGGGGACACTCATCCCACGAGCAGTACTTC. Amino acid sequence: CASSRGHSSHEQYF. The variable domain in full, with the rest retrieved from reference TRBV7-2 and TRBJ2-7, is GAGVSQSPSNKVTEKGKDVELRCDPISGHTALYWYRQSLGQGLEFLIYFQGNSAPDKSGLPSDRFSAERTGGSVSTLTIQRTQQEDSAVYLCASSRGHSSHEQYFGPGTRLTVT.